This TCR beta chain was retrieved from a study of blood T cell repertoires in COVID-19. V lost 6 bases and J lost 8, with 13 bases in between. The CDR3 loop spans 13 amino acids. The germline V gene has CDR1 LNHDA and CDR2 SQIVND (reference sequence). Individuals aged roughly 18 to 100 years were recruited from fewer than 30 US areas. Participant reports of clinical history set cohort assignment. Exposed study participants had met a COVID-19 case within 2 weeks before entry. Under the authors' procedure: Scientists estimated how many nucleated cells there were by amplifying reference gene primers. Repertoires were generated with immunoSEQ multiplex PCR, while TCRdb's copy carries only in-frame clones and drops some. Clonal size and the V and J genes are those of that table, whereas D and trimming came from the DNA. Of around 250,000 clones in the sample, approximately 88% were seen once.

This clonotype originated in a woman aged 40-49 years who had been exposed to COVID-19. The sequencing sample was made of PBMCs or T cells enriched from blood (not recorded which). The V call is TRBV19, the J call TRBJ2-2, with D perhaps matching TRBD1 (6 bases). This CDR3 reads CASSQGSAGELFF. The DNA of the CDR3 is TGTGCCAGTAGCCAGGGGTCTGCTGGGGAGCTGTTTTTT. The full variable domain, rest sourced from reference TRBV19 and TRBJ2-2, is DGGITQSPKYLFRKEGQNVTLSCEQNLNHDAMYWYRQDPGQGLRLIYYSQIVNDFQKGDIAEGYSVSREKKESFPLTVTSAQKNPTAFYLCASSQGSAGELFFGEGSRLTVL.